These 24 T cell receptor beta chains share one sample of origin, sequenced in a study of blood T cell repertoires in COVID-19. TCRdb keeps only in-frame clones here, not all; method: immunoSEQ multiplex PCR. The repertoire holds 300,000 to 400,000 clones, roughly 90% seen once, with approximately 3% in the top ten. Sequencing was performed on peripheral blood. The receptors originated from a woman aged 25 to 45 with COVID-19, enrolled during active disease.

The chain carries TRBV5-4 and TRBJ1-2; D gene unclear. This CDR3 comprises 13 residues. CDR1 and CDR2 from the germline V gene are SGHNT and YYREEE (reference sequence). Trimming shortened V by 4 bases and J by 2 bases, and 9 bases separated the two germline ends. The CDR3 DNA reads as TGTGCCAGCAGCCCAACAGTGAACTATGGCTACACCTTC. Encoded protein: CASSPTVNYGYTF.

CDR3 amino acids: CASSYRGQKTGNTIYF. In DNA form, the CDR3 reads TGTGCCAGCAGCTACCGCGGACAGAAAACTGGAAACACCATATATTTT. This chain links TRBV2 with TRBJ1-3; perhaps TRBD1 as D (6 bases). V dropped 6 bases and J dropped 2 bases, with 17 bases sitting between them. The germline gives CDR1 SNHLY, CDR2 FYNNEI. This CDR3 comprises 16 residues.

The chain combines TRBV13 with TRBJ2-6; no definite D call. Deletions cut 5 bases from V and 0 bases from J, with 8 bases between. Looked up from germline, CDR1 is PRHDT and CDR2 is FYEKMQ (reference sequence). CDR3 size: 15 residues. CDR3 DNA: TGTGCCAGCAGCGGCCCAGACTCTGGGGCCAACGTCCTGACTTTC. Translating gives CASSGPDSGANVLTF.

DNA for the CDR3: TGTGCCAGCAGCTTAGCGGGGGGGGTGGTTGACGAGCAGTACTTC. Protein: CASSLAGGVVDEQYF. This chain links TRBV7-8 with TRBJ2-7, with 7 bases lining up with TRBD2. The length of the CDR3 is 15 residues. From germline, CDR1 is SGHVS and CDR2 FQNEAQ. The ends lost 0 bases at V and 5 bases at J; junction bases unmatched: 7.

In this sample, this clone turned up once. The chain carries TRBV5-4 and TRBJ2-5; 14 bases fit TRBD2. This CDR3 contains 14 residues. Germline CDR1 reads SGHNT; CDR2 reads YYREEE (reference sequence). With 4 bases clipped from V and 7 bases from J, the junction kept 3 bases outside the gene matches. The CDR3: CASSPGLAGGTQYF. CDR3 bases: TGTGCCAGCAGCCCAGGACTAGCGGGGGGGACCCAGTACTTC.

V is TRBV11-2 and J is TRBJ2-1, with D possibly matching TRBD2 (6 bases). The CDR3 is made up of 14 amino acids. Between the trimmed V and J ends, which lost 8 bases and 8 bases, there was a span of 19 bases. Germline V CDR1 and CDR2: SGHAT, FQNNGV. CDR3 residues: CASARTIGVDEQFF. CDR3 in DNA: TGTGCCAGCGCCCGGACTATTGGAGTGGATGAGCAGTTCTTC.

The chain couples TRBV7-9 to TRBJ2-7; possibly TRBD1 for D (6 bases). Per germline, CDR1 SEHNR and CDR2 FQNEAQ (reference sequence). The CDR3 loop spans 15 amino acids. V lost 3 bases, J lost 0 bases, and 12 bases lay in between. The CDR3 DNA reads TGTGCCAGCAGCTTCTCTTTGACAGGCTCCTACGAGCAGTACTTC. It yields the protein CASSFSLTGSYEQYF.

V gene TRBV29-1 combines with J gene TRBJ2-3; 11 nucleotides match TRBD2. The V gene end was trimmed by 2 bases and the J gene end by 5 bases; junction bases not matched to a gene: 3. Germline CDR1 and CDR2: SQVTM and ANQGSEA. CDR3 length equals 14 residues. In nucleotides, the CDR3 is TGCAGCGTTGAAAATAGCGGGGGGGAAGATACGCAGTATTTT. This codes for CSVENSGGEDTQYF.

The rearrangement uses TRBV15 and TRBJ2-5, with D perhaps TRBD1 (6 bases). The CDR3 runs 15 residues. Trimming shortened V by 5 bases and J by 0 bases, and 13 bases separated the two germline ends. Germline V gives CDR1 LNHNV, CDR2 YYDKDF (reference sequence). The CDR3 sequence is CATSGLGGDQETQYF. CDR3 coding DNA: TGTGCCACCAGCGGGCTAGGGGGTGACCAAGAGACCCAGTACTTC.

The rearrangement links TRBV7-9 to TRBJ1-1; tentative D call: TRBD1 (6 bases). CDR1 is SEHNR, CDR2 FQNEAQ, per germline (reference sequence). There are 14 residues in the CDR3. Trimming took off 5 bases at V and 4 bases at J, with 14 bases between the two ends. The CDR3 is CASSITGFGTEAFF. In nucleotides, the CDR3 is TGTGCCAGCAGCATCACAGGGTTCGGCACTGAAGCTTTCTTT.

The gene calls are TRBV6-4 and TRBJ2-2, with D maybe TRBD1 (5 bases). Germline V lookup: CDR1 MRHNA, CDR2 SNTAGT. Trimming removed 5 bases from V and 2 bases from J, with 9 bases in between. The CDR3 has 14 amino acids. CDR3 loop: CASSTDTNTGELFF. The CDR3 DNA sequence: TGTGCCAGCAGTACGGACACAAACACCGGGGAGCTGTTTTTT.

The V call is TRBV27, the J call TRBJ1-2; 8 positions match TRBD1. Germline V lookup: CDR1 MNHEY, CDR2 SMNVEV (reference sequence). V was pared by 5 bases and J by 7 bases, with 3 bases of the junction left unmatched. This CDR3 comprises 12 residues. In nucleotides, the CDR3 is TGTGCCAGCAGTAAGGGACAGGCTGGCTACACCTTC. Translating it yields CASSKGQAGYTF.

The chain joins TRBV4-3 to TRBJ2-2; D remains ambiguous. This CDR3 comprises 15 residues. Trimming removed 0 bases at V and 0 bases at J, with 5 bases between. The germline CDR1 and CDR2 sequences are LGHNA and YSLEER. The CDR3 sequence: CASSQEAANTGELFF. CDR3 DNA: TGCGCCAGCAGCCAAGAGGCCGCGAACACCGGGGAGCTGTTTTTT.

The V gene is TRBV6-5, the J gene TRBJ2-1; 10 bases map to TRBD2. This CDR3 has 15 residues. After removal of 4 bases from V and 6 bases from J, the junction contained 6 bases not matched to a gene. Looked up from germline, CDR1 is MNHEY and CDR2 is SVGAGI. Written as DNA, the CDR3 is TGTGCCAGCAGTTGGCGACTAGCGGGTCCCAATGAGCAGTTCTTC. Translating gives CASSWRLAGPNEQFF.

The V gene is TRBV7-8, the J gene TRBJ1-1, with a tentative D call TRBD1 (5 bases). The CDR3 runs to 16 residues. V gave up 0 bases and J gave up 6 bases, with 17 bases separating them. Germline lookup yields CDR1 SGHVS and CDR2 FQNEAQ. The CDR3 loop is CASSLAEYGAFAEAFF. The CDR3 region has the DNA TGTGCCAGCAGCTTAGCGGAGTATGGGGCCTTTGCTGAAGCTTTCTTT.

J is TRBJ2-7 and V is TRBV4-3, with D unresolved. CDR3 length: 14 amino acids. The germline gives CDR1 LGHNA, CDR2 YSLEER. Trimming left V 1 base short and J 3 bases short, with 10 bases between. CDR3 nucleotides: TGCGCCAGCAGCCAAGGGGCAGCTGACTACGAGCAGTACTTC. Translation: CASSQGAADYEQYF.

This clone was counted once. The rearrangement links TRBV27 to TRBJ1-1; 7 nucleotides line up with TRBD1. CDR3 length equals 15 residues. Germline V lookup: CDR1 MNHEY, CDR2 SMNVEV (reference sequence). Trimming took 5 bases from V and 6 from J; bases not matched to a gene: 12. The CDR3 protein is CASSRDRLRGAEAFF. The CDR3 DNA sequence: TGTGCCAGCAGTCGGGACAGACTAAGGGGAGCTGAAGCTTTCTTT.

The rearrangement uses TRBV4-3 and TRBJ1-4, with TRBD1 as a possible D gene (5 bases). The CDR3 runs to 14 residues. In germline, CDR1 is LGHNA, CDR2 YSLEER. Trimming left V 4 bases short and J 5 bases short, with 11 bases between. The CDR3 DNA follows: TGCGCCAGCAGCCGGGGACTTGACAATGAAAAACTGTTTTTT. Translation: CASSRGLDNEKLFF.

V gene TRBV2 combines with J gene TRBJ2-7, with a possible D match to TRBD2 (6 bases). Trimming removed 0 bases at V and 11 bases at J, with 14 bases between. The CDR3 extends over 13 amino acids. Per the germline V gene, CDR1 is SNHLY and CDR2 is FYNNEI. CDR3 in DNA: TGTGCCAGCAGTGAAGCGCTTCCCGGGGAGGAGTACTTC. Amino acids: CASSEALPGEEYF.

Only a few counts were recorded for this clone. The V call is TRBV6-1, the J call TRBJ1-5; D not resolved. CDR1 is MNHNS, CDR2 SASEGT, per germline. The CDR3 is made up of 17 amino acids. Trimming shortened V by 1 base and J by 1 base, and 14 bases separated the two germline ends. CDR3: CASSEEEGKWSNQPQHF. The CDR3 region has the DNA TGTGCCAGCAGTGAAGAGGAGGGCAAATGGAGCAATCAGCCCCAGCATTTT.

V usage is TRBV6-6 and J usage is TRBJ1-4, with D possibly TRBD1 on 5 matching bases. From germline, CDR1 is MNHNY and CDR2 SVGAGI (reference sequence). This CDR3 is 15 amino acids long. Trimming pared 0 bases from V and 7 bases from J, leaving 12 bases between. The CDR3 loop is CASSYSRDSSEKLFF. For the CDR3, the DNA is TGTGCCAGCAGTTACTCGCGGGACTCTTCTGAAAAACTGTTTTTT.

This clone was observed a single time. V usage is TRBV5-5 and J usage is TRBJ1-2; D ambiguous. V shed 2 bases and J shed 3 bases, with 8 bases lying between them. The CDR3 spans 13 residues. Germline values: CDR1 SGHKS, CDR2 YYEKEE (reference sequence). CDR3 DNA sequence: TGTGCCAGCAGCTTCAGTCTCTACTATGGCTACACCTTC. Translation: CASSFSLYYGYTF. Combining the CDR3 with reference TRBV5-5 and TRBJ1-2 gives the whole variable domain DAGVTQSPTHLIKTRGQQVTLRCSPISGHKSVSWYQQVLGQGPQFIFQYYEKEERGRGNFPDRFSARQFPNYSSELNVNALLLGDSALYLCASSFSLYYGYTFGSGTRLTVV.

V gene TRBV6-5 combines with J gene TRBJ2-2, with a tentative D call TRBD1 (6 bases). The CDR3 is made up of 14 amino acids. Trimming pared 2 bases from V and 4 bases from J, leaving 8 bases between. Looked up from germline, CDR1 is MNHEY and CDR2 is SVGAGI. The CDR3 loop is CASSYIQGTGELFF. CDR3 DNA: TGTGCCAGCAGTTACATACAGGGCACCGGGGAGCTGTTTTTT.

The chain recombines TRBV4-3 with TRBJ2-3; possibly TRBD1 for D (6 bases). This CDR3 comprises 13 residues. Looked up from germline, CDR1 is LGHNA and CDR2 is YSLEER. With 4 bases removed from V and 5 bases from J, the gap between germline ends came to 10 bases. The CDR3 coding sequence is TGCGCCAGCAGCCCCTTGACAGGAGATACGCAGTATTTT. It codes for CASSPLTGDTQYF.